Each of the 13 T cell receptor beta chains below was sequenced from the same sample in a study of T cell changes during pregnancy in multiple sclerosis. Some clones are missing from TCRdb's copy, which holds only in-frame ones; the method was immunoSEQ multiplex PCR. The data show over 40,000 clones, almost 95% seen once. This specimen consisted of peripheral blood, obtained in the third trimester of pregnancy. The receptor set was obtained from a female donor with multiple sclerosis, enrolled in a pregnancy study.

This chain connects TRBV19 to TRBJ2-1; 10 bases align to TRBD2. The trim removed 10 bases at V and 4 bases at J, leaving 13 bases unmatched. The CDR3 spans 16 residues. The germline CDR1 and CDR2 sequences are LNHDA and SQIVND (reference sequence). This CDR3 reads CATKMTGTSVYNEQFF. As DNA, the CDR3 is TGTGCCACTAAGATGACCGGGACTAGCGTGTACAATGAGCAGTTCTTC.

The J gene is TRBJ2-2, the V gene TRBV9; 7 nucleotides line up with TRBD2. Germline CDR1 reads SGDLS; CDR2 reads YYNGEE. The CDR3 extends over 15 amino acids. Trimming cost V 0 bases and J 7 bases; bases outside gene matches: 6. CDR3 bases: TGTGCCAGCAGCGTAGAAGGGAGGGCCGGCGGGGAGCTGTTTTTT. It codes for CASSVEGRAGGELFF.

The chain carries TRBV5-1 and TRBJ1-1, with 8 bases identical to TRBD1. Unmatched junction bases numbered 8, after V lost 1 base and J lost 3 bases. CDR3 size: 16 residues. Germline CDR1 reads SGHRS; CDR2 reads YFSETQ. CDR3 protein: CASSLRGQAADTEAFF. As DNA, the CDR3 is TGCGCCAGCAGCTTGCGGGGACAGGCGGCGGACACTGAAGCTTTCTTT.

This CDR3 reads CASSFVVSEQFF. CDR3 DNA sequence: TGTGCCAGCAGCTTTGTGGTGAGCGAGCAGTTCTTC. The V call is TRBV5-8, the J call TRBJ2-1; D is unclear. The CDR3 contains 12 residues. The ends were cut back, 2 bases at V and 10 bases at J, with 10 bases in the middle. Germline CDR1 SGHTS, CDR2 YDEGEE.

The chain has TRBV28 and TRBJ2-1, with TRBD1 matching 9 bases. This CDR3 has 15 amino acids. V was clipped by 6 bases and J by 4 bases; unmatched bases: 7. Germline-derived CDR1 and CDR2 are MDHEN and SYDVKM. CDR3 bases: TGTGCCAGCAGCTACGCCGGGACAGGGTACAATGAGCAGTTCTTC. Amino acid sequence: CASSYAGTGYNEQFF.

The chain combines TRBV7-3 with TRBJ2-7; the match to TRBD2 covers 7 bases. There are 15 residues in the CDR3. With V trimmed by 1 base and J by 4 bases, 7 bases remained unmatched. From germline, CDR1 is SGHTA and CDR2 FQGTGA. CDR3 amino acids: CASSLRAGVTYEQYF. As DNA, the CDR3 is TGTGCCAGCAGCTTAAGGGCGGGAGTAACTTACGAGCAGTACTTC.

V gene TRBV6-5 combines with J gene TRBJ1-5, with D perhaps matching TRBD1 (5 bases). V was shortened by 8 bases and J by 6 bases, with 14 bases between the two germline ends. CDR3 size: 13 residues. Germline V gives CDR1 MNHEY, CDR2 SVGAGI. Here the CDR3 DNA reads TGTGCCAGCGGGAGGGGAATGGGTCAGCCCCAGCATTTT. It yields the protein CASGRGMGQPQHF.

The chain is built from TRBV7-9 and TRBJ1-2, with 8 positions matching TRBD1. The germline CDR1 and CDR2 sequences are SEHNR and FQNEAQ (reference sequence). The CDR3 is 15 residues long. Losses at the gene ends were 5 bases for V and 3 bases for J; bases not matched to a gene: 8. The CDR3 nucleotides read TGTGCCAGCAGCCCGAAACAGGGGGATGACTATGGCTACACCTTC. It is translated as CASSPKQGDDYGYTF.

The chain combines TRBV7-9 with TRBJ2-5; unclear D gene. The end of the DNA fits TRBJ2-7 better, so the J call may be wrong. CDR3 length equals 14 residues. The germline CDR1 and CDR2 sequences are SEHNR and FQNEAQ (reference sequence). The CDR3 nucleotides are TGTGCCAGCAGCCTAATACCTAGCTCCTACGAGCAGTACTTC. It yields the protein CASSLIPSSYEQYF.

The J gene is TRBJ2-3, the V gene TRBV7-9, with D possibly matching TRBD1 (6 bases). The CDR3 totals 16 residues. From germline, CDR1 is SEHNR and CDR2 FQNEAQ (reference sequence). V gave up 5 bases and J gave up 0 bases, with 15 bases separating them. CDR3 sequence (DNA): TGTGCCAGCAGCGCCAAAAGGACAGTGAGCACAGATACGCAGTATTTT. This translates into CASSAKRTVSTDTQYF.

Of note for this clone: The same CDR3 arises from other DNA sequences in this sample as well. This chain joins TRBV18 and TRBJ2-2; 10 bases agree with TRBD2. The CDR3 has 16 amino acids. After removal of 0 bases from V and 4 bases from J, the junction contained 2 bases not matched to a gene. In germline, CDR1 is KGHSH, CDR2 LQKENI. This CDR3 reads CASSPPSGRATGELFF. DNA of the CDR3: TGTGCCAGCTCACCACCGAGCGGGAGGGCCACCGGGGAGCTGTTTTTT.

The rearrangement links TRBV9 to TRBJ2-7, with a weak D call TRBD1 (5 bases). This CDR3 region has 16 residues. Per the germline V gene, CDR1 is SGDLS and CDR2 is YYNGEE. Trimming left V 1 base short and J 3 bases short, with 17 bases between. The CDR3 coding sequence is TGTGCCAGCAGCGTAAGCTTGACAGCGAGAGGCTACGAGCAGTACTTC. Its translation: CASSVSLTARGYEQYF.

The chain links TRBV5-1 to TRBJ2-6; TRBD1 matches 9 bases. The CDR3 contains 17 residues. Germline V gives CDR1 SGHRS, CDR2 YFSETQ. V was clipped by 7 bases and J by 4 bases; unmatched bases: 12. The CDR3 DNA follows: TGCGCCAGCGCCGCGGGACAGGGTGAATCCGGGGCCAACGTCCTGACTTTC. It translates to CASAAGQGESGANVLTF.